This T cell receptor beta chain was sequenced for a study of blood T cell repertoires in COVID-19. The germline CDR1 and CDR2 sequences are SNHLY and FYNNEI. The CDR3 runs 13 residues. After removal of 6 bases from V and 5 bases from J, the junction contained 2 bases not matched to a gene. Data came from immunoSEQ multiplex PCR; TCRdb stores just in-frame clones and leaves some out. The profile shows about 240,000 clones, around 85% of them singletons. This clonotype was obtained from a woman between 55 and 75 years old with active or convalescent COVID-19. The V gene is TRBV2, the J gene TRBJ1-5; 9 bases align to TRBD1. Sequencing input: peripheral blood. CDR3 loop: CASRGQGDQPQHF. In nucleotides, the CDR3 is TGTGCCAGCAGGGGACAGGGAGATCAGCCCCAGCATTTT.